Presented here are 30 T cell receptor beta chains from one specimen sequenced in a study of T cells in Graves' hyperthyroidism and ophthalmopathy (dated by TCRdb to between 2018 and 2021). Receptor amplification or capture employed multiplex PCR. The reads were generated on an Illumina HiSeq 2000. The TCR beta CDR3 regions were amplified from RNA transcripts. The TCR CDR3 was subjected to a first round of RT-PCR using the HTBI primer set and the Qiagen OneStep RT-PCR kit. TCRdb reworked the public reads: Q25 trimming with fastp, MiXCR clone assembly, productive beta chains retained. Duplicate CDR3 protein sequences are folded into a single record with the most common DNA and genes. The sample table contains over 300,000 distinct CDR3 sequences; only one count was recorded for around 14% of them. In total, the top ten clones hold approximately 11% of the sample. The sequenced sample was blood. Receptors originate from a woman in her sixties with Graves' hyperthyroidism.

This clonotype was observed a few times. V and J are TRBV19 and TRBJ2-7, with TRBD2 matching 8 bases. The CDR3 runs to 13 residues. Looked up from germline, CDR1 is LNHDA and CDR2 is SQIVND (reference sequence). V dropped 7 bases and J dropped 5; count of bases not matched to a gene: 7. In DNA, the CDR3 is TGTGCCAGTACGGGGGGGGTCGGAAACGAGCAGTACTTC. This encodes CASTGGVGNEQYF. The variable domain in full, completed from reference TRBV19 and TRBJ2-7, reads DGGITQSPKYLFRKEGQNVTLSCEQNLNHDAMYWYRQDPGQGLRLIYYSQIVNDFQKGDIAEGYSVSREKKESFPLTVTSAQKNPTAFYLCASTGGVGNEQYFGPGTRLTVT.

This clonotype was found many times. The chain employs TRBV4-1 and TRBJ1-1; D is unresolved. The germline CDR1 and CDR2 sequences are MGHRA and YSYEKL. CDR3 length: 14 amino acids. Trimming took 2 bases from V and 5 from J, leaving 12 bases between them. CDR3 nucleotide sequence: TGCGCCAGCAGCCAACTCCCTGGTGGTACTGAAGCTTTCTTT. It encodes CASSQLPGGTEAFF.

The count of this clonotype is one. The chain joins TRBV28 to TRBJ2-2, with no clear D. The ends were cut back, 3 bases at V and 3 bases at J, with 23 bases in the middle. Germline loops: CDR1 MDHEN, CDR2 SYDVKM. The CDR3 runs 19 residues. The CDR3 bases are TGTGCCAGCAGTTTCCCACTCATCAAGTCAACGGTGGACACCGGGGAGCTGTTTTTT. It is translated as CASSFPLIKSTVDTGELFF.

This clonotype occurred many times. The chain recombines TRBV11-3 with TRBJ2-1; 10 bases map to TRBD1. The CDR3 has 14 amino acids. The V segment lost 4 bases and the J segment 9 bases; nucleotides outside the gene matches: 6. Germline V lookup: CDR1 SGHNT, CDR2 YENEEA. The CDR3 DNA reads TGTGCCAGCAGCTGGGACAGGGGATCCGGTGAGCAGTTCTTC. Amino acids: CASSWDRGSGEQFF.

This clonotype was found many times. The chain employs TRBV24-1 and TRBJ2-2, with D tentatively TRBD2 (5 bases). The ends were cut back, 12 bases at V and 3 bases at J, with 13 bases in the middle. Germline CDR1 is KGHDR and CDR2 is SFDVKD. This CDR3 has 13 residues. The CDR3 DNA sequence: TGTGCCGTCACCGGGCGGGACACCGGGGAGCTGTTTTTT. It is translated as CAVTGRDTGELFF.

The chain recombines TRBV6-5 with TRBJ2-2, with TRBD1 matching 8 bases. Germline V gives CDR1 MNHEY, CDR2 SVGAGI. This CDR3 has 16 residues. J lost 1 base, V lost 2 bases, and 3 bases had no gene match. Here the CDR3 reads CASSYTGGLNTGELFF. DNA for the CDR3: TGTGCCAGCAGTTACACAGGGGGGTTGAACACCGGGGAGCTGTTTTTT.

This clonotype came up many times. The chain combines TRBV15 with TRBJ2-2; tentatively, D is TRBD1 or TRBD2 (6 bases each). Germline values: CDR1 LNHNV, CDR2 YYDKDF (reference sequence). V was pared by 6 bases and J by 6 bases, with 14 bases between. This CDR3 contains 14 residues. CDR3 in DNA: TGTGCCACCAGAGGCGGGACATTCGCCGGGGAGCTGTTTTTT. The encoded protein is CATRGGTFAGELFF.

The V and J genes are TRBV5-5 and TRBJ1-1; weak D call: TRBD1 (5 bases). This CDR3 has 13 residues. Trimming left V 2 bases short and J 4 bases short, with 9 bases between. Germline CDR1 and CDR2: SGHKS and YYEKEE (reference sequence). The CDR3 is CASSFSGSTEAFF. Here the CDR3 DNA reads TGTGCCAGCAGCTTTTCAGGGAGCACTGAAGCTTTCTTT.

This clonotype was picked up many times. The chain is built from TRBV20-1 and TRBJ2-1; D possibly corresponds to TRBD1 (7 bases). The CDR3 is made up of 15 amino acids. Looked up from germline, CDR1 is DFQATT and CDR2 is SNEGSKA (reference sequence). Trimming took off 0 bases at V and 7 bases at J, with 16 bases between the two ends. As DNA, the CDR3 is TGCAGTGCTAGAGATGCGGGCAGGGGGAGGAATGAGCAGTTCTTC. Translation gives CSARDAGRGRNEQFF.

This clonotype was counted many times. This chain connects TRBV18 to TRBJ2-3; D is uncertain. V was pared by 7 bases and J by 4 bases, with 12 bases between. The CDR3 totals 13 residues. The germline gives CDR1 KGHSH, CDR2 LQKENI. CDR3 region: CASFPGGADTQYF. In DNA form, the CDR3 reads TGTGCCAGCTTTCCGGGCGGTGCAGATACGCAGTATTTT.

This chain connects TRBV12-3 or TRBV12-4 to TRBJ2-1; 15 bases match TRBD2. The CDR3 length is 17 residues. With V trimmed by 5 bases and J by 10 bases, 12 bases remained unmatched. CDR3 sequence reads: CASSGSGLAGGPGEQFF. Here the CDR3 DNA reads TGTGCCAGCAGTGGCAGCGGACTAGCGGGAGGGCCGGGAGAGCAGTTCTTC.

The table lists this clonotype with many counts. The chain couples TRBV3-1 to TRBJ1-2, with D possibly matching TRBD1 (5 bases). The CDR3 loop spans 13 amino acids. V dropped 4 bases and J dropped 3 bases, with 9 bases sitting between them. CDR1 is LGHDT, CDR2 YNNKEL, per germline (reference sequence). The chain's CDR3 is CASSPGTHYGYTF. The CDR3 DNA follows: TGTGCCAGCAGCCCAGGGACGCACTATGGCTACACCTTC.

This clonotype was counted at least ten times. The chain carries TRBV5-4 and TRBJ1-1; TRBD1 is a possible D gene (6 bases). The CDR3 sequence is 15 residues long. V was trimmed by 1 base and J by 0 bases, leaving 10 bases between them. CDR1 is SGHNT, CDR2 YYREEE, per germline (reference sequence). This CDR3 is CASSLLTGMNTEAFF. In nucleotides, the CDR3 is TGTGCCAGCAGCTTGCTGACAGGTATGAACACTGAAGCTTTCTTT.

The chain has TRBV6-1 and TRBJ2-3; D not certain. With 2 bases removed from V and 2 bases from J, the gap between germline ends came to 11 bases. The CDR3 sequence is 15 residues long. The V gene's germline CDR1 is MNHNS and CDR2 SASEGT. The CDR3 reads CASSEFPSTTDTQYF. For the CDR3, the DNA is TGTGCCAGCAGTGAATTTCCCAGTACCACAGATACGCAGTATTTT.

This clonotype was observed a handful of times. V usage is TRBV5-8 and J usage is TRBJ1-2; 9 bases map to TRBD1. V dropped 3 bases and J dropped 2; count of bases not matched to a gene: 5. The CDR3 consists of 15 residues. Germline CDR1 SGHTS, CDR2 YDEGEE. The DNA of the CDR3 is TGTGCCAGCAGCTGGGCCGGGACAGGGAACTATGGCTACACCTTC. This encodes CASSWAGTGNYGYTF.

This clonotype was found a few times. The CDR3 region is CASSPGSGYETQYF. For the CDR3, the DNA is TGTGCCAGCAGCCCGGGCTCGGGCTACGAGACCCAGTACTTC. V usage is TRBV7-9 and J usage is TRBJ2-5; D gene uncertain. V was clipped by 5 bases and J by 5 bases, with 15 bases between them. The CDR3 runs to 14 residues. Germline V gene sequence: CDR1 SEHNR, CDR2 FQNEAQ (reference sequence). The full variable domain, completed using reference TRBV7-9 and TRBJ2-5, is DTGVSQNPRHKITKRGQNVTFRCDPISEHNRLYWYRQTLGQGPEFLTYFQNEAQLEKSRLLSDRFSAERPKGSFSTLEIQRTEQGDSAMYLCASSPGSGYETQYFGPGTRLLVL.

This clonotype was seen ten or more times. The chain carries TRBV2 and TRBJ2-5; no firm D call. The germline V gene encodes CDR1 SNHLY and CDR2 FYNNEI. V dropped 6 bases and J dropped 5 bases, with 7 bases sitting between them. The CDR3 is 11 amino acids. The CDR3 is CASRISETQYF. The DNA of the CDR3 is TGTGCCAGCAGGATAAGTGAGACCCAGTACTTC.

Many counts were recorded for this clonotype. The V call is TRBV11-3, the J call TRBJ2-1; D is possibly TRBD1 (6 bases). V lost 2 bases and J 3 bases, leaving 11 bases between the germline ends. Germline values: CDR1 SGHNT, CDR2 YENEEA. The CDR3 extends over 15 amino acids. CDR3 protein: CASSLRQADYNEQFF. CDR3 coding DNA: TGTGCCAGCAGCTTAAGACAGGCGGACTACAATGAGCAGTTCTTC. The variable domain in full, completed from reference TRBV11-3 and TRBJ2-1, reads EAGVVQSPRYKIIEKKQPVAFWCNPISGHNTLYWYLQNLGQGPELLIRYENEEAVDDSQLPKDRFSAERLKGVDSTLKIQPAELGDSAVYLCASSLRQADYNEQFFGPGTRLTVL.

The chain has TRBV6-1 and TRBJ2-7; D unclear. The germline gives CDR1 MNHNS, CDR2 SASEGT. Trimming shortened V by 5 bases and J by 3 bases, and 5 bases separated the two germline ends. The CDR3 extends over 11 amino acids. This chain's CDR3 is CASSRYYEQYF. The DNA of the CDR3 is TGTGCCAGCAGTAGATACTACGAGCAGTACTTC.

This clonotype was counted a single time. This sequence joins TRBV27 and TRBJ2-1; 10 bases fit TRBD1. From germline, CDR1 is MNHEY and CDR2 SMNVEV (reference sequence). CDR3 size: 13 residues. V gave up 11 bases and J gave up 2 bases; unmatched junction bases: 3. The CDR3 loop is CASGQGPYNEQFF. CDR3 coding DNA: TGTGCCTCGGGACAGGGGCCCTACAATGAGCAGTTCTTC.

About this clonotype: One base away lies a much larger clone, so this may be a sequencing read error. The chain has TRBV20-1 and TRBJ2-6; possible D gene TRBD1, 5 bases. CDR1 and CDR2 (germline): DFQATT, SNEGSKA (reference sequence). The CDR3 covers 15 residues. The CDR3 region has the DNA TGCAGTGCCACCCTTCCGGCTTCTGGGGCCAACGTCCTGAGTTTC. Its translation is CSATLPASGANVLSF.

This clonotype has ten or more counts. The chain carries TRBV12-3 or TRBV12-4 and TRBJ2-3; the D is unclear. V was shortened by 2 bases and J by 10 bases, with 13 bases between the two germline ends. This CDR3 contains 13 residues. CDR3 protein: CASSLSPLVPQYF. For the CDR3, the DNA is TGTGCCAGCAGTTTATCGCCACTCGTCCCGCAGTATTTT.

This clonotype has a handful of counts. The J gene is TRBJ1-3, the V gene TRBV20-1; 7 bases are shared with TRBD1. The CDR3 runs to 15 residues. CDR1 is DFQATT, CDR2 SNEGSKA, per germline (reference sequence). After removal of 1 base from V and 4 bases from J, the junction contained 7 bases not matched to a gene. The CDR3 sequence: CSARGQGQIGNTIYF. The DNA of the CDR3 is TGCAGTGCTAGAGGACAGGGTCAGATCGGAAACACCATATATTTT.

V is TRBV11-3 and J is TRBJ2-4; D is undetermined. The germline CDR1 and CDR2 sequences are SGHNT and YENEEA. Trimming stripped 2 bases from V and 0 bases from J, with 14 bases between. The length of the CDR3 is 17 residues. The CDR3 DNA sequence: TGTGCCAGCAGCTTAACCTTAGAGGCGTTAGCCAAAAACATTCAGTACTTC. Its protein is CASSLTLEALAKNIQYF.

Ten or more counts support this clonotype. The chain joins TRBV3-1 to TRBJ2-5; D is unclear. Germline V gene lookup returns CDR1 LGHDT and CDR2 YNNKEL (reference sequence). This CDR3 has 13 amino acids. V was shortened by 2 bases and J by 7 bases, with 11 bases between the two germline ends. In nucleotides, the CDR3 is TGTGCCAGCAGCCAACACAGTATGGTGACCCAGTACTTC. Translating gives CASSQHSMVTQYF.

The table lists this clonotype with many counts. The chain links TRBV28 to TRBJ2-1; no firm D call. From germline, CDR1 is MDHEN and CDR2 SYDVKM. Trimming took 3 bases from V and 8 from J, leaving 11 bases between them. CDR3 length: 13 amino acids. The CDR3 here is CASSFRPGDEQFF. CDR3 bases: TGTGCCAGCAGTTTTCGCCCAGGCGATGAGCAGTTCTTC.

The rearrangement uses TRBV10-2 and TRBJ1-6; D ambiguous. CDR3 length: 13 residues. In germline, CDR1 is WSHSY, CDR2 SAAADI. With 3 bases removed from V and 9 bases from J, the gap between germline ends came to 9 bases. The CDR3 nucleotides read TGCGCCAGCAGTGACTCTCTAACTTCACCCCTCCACTTT. Translation gives CASSDSLTSPLHF.

CDR3 amino acids: CASSSGRAFTGELFF. CDR3 nucleotide sequence: TGTGCCAGTAGTAGCGGGAGGGCATTCACCGGGGAGCTGTTTTTT. The chain couples TRBV19 to TRBJ2-2; TRBD2 matches 9 bases. The CDR3 has 15 residues. The germline gives CDR1 LNHDA, CDR2 SQIVND (reference sequence). V lost 4 bases and J lost 4; bases outside the gene matches: 4.

This clonotype showed up many times. The chain recombines TRBV11-2 with TRBJ2-3; weak D call: TRBD2 (5 bases). Trimming left V 1 base short and J 0 bases short, with 11 bases between. The germline gives CDR1 SGHAT, CDR2 FQNNGV. CDR3 length: 16 amino acids. The CDR3 is CASSLGFRESTDTQYF. CDR3 coding DNA: TGTGCCAGCAGCTTAGGGTTCCGGGAAAGCACAGATACGCAGTATTTT.

This clonotype was observed at least ten times. V gene TRBV7-3 combines with J gene TRBJ2-3; D ambiguous. V lost 4 bases and J 5 bases, leaving 10 bases between the germline ends. The CDR3 totals 13 residues. Germline lookup yields CDR1 SGHTA and CDR2 FQGTGA. CDR3: CASSSLGGDTQYF. The CDR3 DNA reads as TGTGCCAGCAGCTCCCTGGGCGGAGATACGCAGTATTTT.